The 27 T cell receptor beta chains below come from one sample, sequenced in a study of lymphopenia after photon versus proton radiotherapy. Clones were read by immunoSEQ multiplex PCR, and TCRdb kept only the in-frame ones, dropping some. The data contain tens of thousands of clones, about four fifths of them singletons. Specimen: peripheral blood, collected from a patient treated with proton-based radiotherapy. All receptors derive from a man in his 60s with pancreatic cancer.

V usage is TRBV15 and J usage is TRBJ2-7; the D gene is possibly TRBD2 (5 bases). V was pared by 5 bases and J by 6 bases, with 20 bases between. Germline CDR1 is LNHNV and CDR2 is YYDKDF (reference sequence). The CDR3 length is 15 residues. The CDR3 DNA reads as TGTGCCACCAGCGGCCCCCTAGCTGGAGACGCCGAGCAGTACTTC. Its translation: CATSGPLAGDAEQYF.

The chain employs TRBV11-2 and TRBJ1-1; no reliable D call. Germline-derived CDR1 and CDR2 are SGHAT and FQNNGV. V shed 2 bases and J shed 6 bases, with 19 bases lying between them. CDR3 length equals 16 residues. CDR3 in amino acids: CASSLRISTGWAEAFF. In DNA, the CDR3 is TGTGCCAGCAGCTTACGAATTTCTACGGGCTGGGCTGAAGCTTTCTTT.

CDR3 DNA sequence: TGTGCCAGAAGCCACCCTGGACTGCGAGAGACCCAGTACTTC. It yields the protein CARSHPGLRETQYF. The chain carries TRBV5-3 and TRBJ2-5; D might be TRBD2 (5 bases). TRBV5-3 is an open reading frame, and its role is uncertain. CDR3 size: 14 residues. Deletions cut 4 bases from V and 4 bases from J, with 14 bases between.

CDR3 sequence: CASSSMSNQPQHF. CDR3 nucleotides: TGTGCCAGCAGTTCCATGAGCAATCAGCCCCAGCATTTT. The chain carries TRBV2 and TRBJ1-5; no clear D gene. CDR3 length equals 13 residues. The germline V gene has CDR1 SNHLY and CDR2 FYNNEI. V shed 5 bases and J shed 1 base, with 6 bases lying between them.

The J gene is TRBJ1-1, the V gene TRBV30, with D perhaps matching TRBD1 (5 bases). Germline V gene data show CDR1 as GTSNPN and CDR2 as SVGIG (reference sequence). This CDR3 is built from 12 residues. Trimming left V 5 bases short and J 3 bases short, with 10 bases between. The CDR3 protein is CAWGDRDTEAFF. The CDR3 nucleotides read TGTGCCTGGGGAGACAGAGACACTGAAGCTTTCTTT.

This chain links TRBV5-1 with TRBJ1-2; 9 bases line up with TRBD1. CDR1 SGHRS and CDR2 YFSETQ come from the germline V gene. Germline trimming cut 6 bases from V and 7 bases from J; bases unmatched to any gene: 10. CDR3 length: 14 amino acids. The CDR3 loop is CASKPPGQGLGYTF. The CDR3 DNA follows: TGCGCCAGCAAACCTCCGGGACAGGGACTTGGCTACACCTTC.

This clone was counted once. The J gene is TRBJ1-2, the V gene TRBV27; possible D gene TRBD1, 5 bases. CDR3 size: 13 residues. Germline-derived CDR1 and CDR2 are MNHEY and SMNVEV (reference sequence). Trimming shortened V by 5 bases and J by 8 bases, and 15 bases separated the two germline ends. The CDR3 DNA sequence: TGTGCCAGCAGTCCATGGGGGATGGGGGGCTACACCTTC. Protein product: CASSPWGMGGYTF.

CDR3 loop: CASNLWGDNQPQHF. CDR3 in DNA: TGTGCCAGCAACCTGTGGGGGGACAATCAGCCCCAGCATTTT. This rearrangement joins TRBV28 to TRBJ1-5, with a tentative D call TRBD1 (5 bases). This CDR3 region has 14 residues. Germline loops: CDR1 MDHEN, CDR2 SYDVKM. V lost 7 bases to trimming and J lost 3 bases, with 13 bases between them.

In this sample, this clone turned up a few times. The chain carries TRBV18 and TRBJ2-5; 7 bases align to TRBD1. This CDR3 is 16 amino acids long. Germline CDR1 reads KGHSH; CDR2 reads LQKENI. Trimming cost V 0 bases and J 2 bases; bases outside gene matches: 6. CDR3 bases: TGTGCCAGCTCACCACCGTTAGGGGGCTTGCAAGAGACCCAGTACTTC. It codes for CASSPPLGGLQETQYF.

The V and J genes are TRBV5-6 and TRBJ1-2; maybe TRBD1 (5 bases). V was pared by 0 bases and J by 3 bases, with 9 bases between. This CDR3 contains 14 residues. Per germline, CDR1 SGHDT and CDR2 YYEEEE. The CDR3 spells CASSLGREDYGYTF. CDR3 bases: TGTGCCAGCAGCTTGGGCAGGGAAGACTATGGCTACACCTTC. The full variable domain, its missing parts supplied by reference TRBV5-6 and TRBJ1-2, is DAGVTQSPTHLIKTRGQQVTLRCSPKSGHDTVSWYQQALGQGPQFIFQYYEEEERQRGNFPDRFSGHQFPNYSSELNVNALLLGDSALYLCASSLGREDYGYTFGSGTRLTVV.

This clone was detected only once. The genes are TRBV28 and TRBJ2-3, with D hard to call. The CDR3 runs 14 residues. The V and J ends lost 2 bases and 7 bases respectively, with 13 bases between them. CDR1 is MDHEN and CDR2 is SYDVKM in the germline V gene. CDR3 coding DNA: TGTGCCAGCAGTTTAGGAAGAGGTCCTTATACGCAGTATTTT. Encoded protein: CASSLGRGPYTQYF.

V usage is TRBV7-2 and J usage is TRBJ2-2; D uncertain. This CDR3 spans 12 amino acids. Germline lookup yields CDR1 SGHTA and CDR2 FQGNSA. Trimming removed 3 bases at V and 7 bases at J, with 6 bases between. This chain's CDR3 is CASSLGYGELFF. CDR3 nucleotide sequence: TGTGCCAGCAGCTTGGGGTACGGGGAGCTGTTTTTT.

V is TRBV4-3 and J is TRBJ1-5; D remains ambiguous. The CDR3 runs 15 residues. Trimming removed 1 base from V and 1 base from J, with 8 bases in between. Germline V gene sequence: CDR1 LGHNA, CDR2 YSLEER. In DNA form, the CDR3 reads TGCGCCAGCAGCCAAGGACTGAACAGCAATCAGCCCCAGCATTTT. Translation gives CASSQGLNSNQPQHF.

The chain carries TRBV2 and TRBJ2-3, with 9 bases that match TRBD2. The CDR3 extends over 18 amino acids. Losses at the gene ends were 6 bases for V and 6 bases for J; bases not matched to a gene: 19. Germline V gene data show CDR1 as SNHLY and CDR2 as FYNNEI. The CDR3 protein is CASSETSGLSISTDTQYF. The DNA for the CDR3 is TGTGCCAGCAGCGAGACTAGCGGACTCAGTATTTCCACCGATACGCAGTATTTT.

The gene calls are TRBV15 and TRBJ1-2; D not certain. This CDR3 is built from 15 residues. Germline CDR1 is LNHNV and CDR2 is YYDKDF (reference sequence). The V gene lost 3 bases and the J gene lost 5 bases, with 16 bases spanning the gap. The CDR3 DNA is TGTGCCACCAGCAGGGGATCCCAAAATTTTTATGGCTACACCTTC. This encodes CATSRGSQNFYGYTF.

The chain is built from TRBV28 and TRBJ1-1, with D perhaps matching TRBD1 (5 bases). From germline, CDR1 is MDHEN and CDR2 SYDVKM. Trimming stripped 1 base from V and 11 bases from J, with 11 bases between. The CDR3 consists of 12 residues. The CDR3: CASSLSSGIAFF. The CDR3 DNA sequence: TGTGCCAGCAGTTTATCATCAGGGATCGCTTTCTTT.

CDR3 loop: CASSLDGAGAGTGELFF. CDR3 in DNA: TGTGCCAGCAGCTTAGATGGAGCGGGAGCCGGCACCGGGGAGCTGTTTTTT. This sequence joins TRBV4-2 and TRBJ2-2, with 8 nucleotides matching TRBD2. Trimming removed 5 bases from V and 4 bases from J; junction bases left unmatched: 12. Per germline, CDR1 LGHNA and CDR2 YNFKEQ. The CDR3 spans 17 residues.

DNA of the CDR3: TGTGCCTGGAGTCTCGACAGGGGTCACGAGCAGTACTTC. As protein: CAWSLDRGHEQYF. This chain joins TRBV30 and TRBJ2-7; the match to TRBD1 covers 8 bases. Germline V gives CDR1 GTSNPN, CDR2 SVGIG (reference sequence). J was trimmed by 5 bases and V by 2 bases; bases with no gene match: 5. The CDR3 has 13 amino acids.

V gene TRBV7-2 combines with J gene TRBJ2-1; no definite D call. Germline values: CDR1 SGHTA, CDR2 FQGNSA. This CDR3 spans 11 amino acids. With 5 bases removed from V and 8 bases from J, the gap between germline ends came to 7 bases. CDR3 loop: CASSPFDEQFF. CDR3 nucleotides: TGTGCCAGCAGCCCATTCGATGAGCAGTTCTTC. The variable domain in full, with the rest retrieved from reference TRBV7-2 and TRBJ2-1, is GAGVSQSPSNKVTEKGKDVELRCDPISGHTALYWYRQSLGQGLEFLIYFQGNSAPDKSGLPSDRFSAERTGGSVSTLTIQRTQQEDSAVYLCASSPFDEQFFGPGTRLTVL.

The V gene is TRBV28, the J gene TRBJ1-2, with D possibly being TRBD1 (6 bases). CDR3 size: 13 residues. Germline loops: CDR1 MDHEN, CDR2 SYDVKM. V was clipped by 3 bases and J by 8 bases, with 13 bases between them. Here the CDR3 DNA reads TGTGCCAGCAGTTTGGGGGGGGCGATCGGCTACACCTTC. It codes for CASSLGGAIGYTF.

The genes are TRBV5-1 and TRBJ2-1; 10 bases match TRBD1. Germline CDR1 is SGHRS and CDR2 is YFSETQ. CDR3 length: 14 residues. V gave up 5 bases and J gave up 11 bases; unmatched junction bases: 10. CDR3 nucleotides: TGCGCCAGCAGGGAGCCCGGGACAGGGGCAAAGCAGTTCTTC. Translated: CASREPGTGAKQFF.

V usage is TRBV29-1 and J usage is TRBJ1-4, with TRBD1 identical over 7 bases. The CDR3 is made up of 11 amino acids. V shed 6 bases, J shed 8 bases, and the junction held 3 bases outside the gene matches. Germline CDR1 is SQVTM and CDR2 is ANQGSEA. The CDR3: CSVDREEKLFF. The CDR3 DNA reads TGCAGCGTCGACAGGGAGGAAAAACTGTTTTTT.

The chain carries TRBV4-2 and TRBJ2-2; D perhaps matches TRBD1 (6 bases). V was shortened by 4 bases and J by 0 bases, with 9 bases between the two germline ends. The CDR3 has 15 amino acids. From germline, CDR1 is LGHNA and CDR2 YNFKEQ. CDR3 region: CASSRGQANTGELFF. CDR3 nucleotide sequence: TGTGCCAGCAGCCGGGGACAAGCGAACACCGGGGAGCTGTTTTTT.

The CDR3 DNA reads TGTGCCAGCAGCTTGGGAGCTGGAGCGAACACTGAAGCTTTCTTT. Amino acid sequence: CASSLGAGANTEAFF. The chain uses TRBV5-6 and TRBJ1-1; no clear D. The germline gives CDR1 SGHDT, CDR2 YYEEEE. The CDR3 contains 15 residues. Trimming took 0 bases from V and 1 from J, leaving 10 bases between them.

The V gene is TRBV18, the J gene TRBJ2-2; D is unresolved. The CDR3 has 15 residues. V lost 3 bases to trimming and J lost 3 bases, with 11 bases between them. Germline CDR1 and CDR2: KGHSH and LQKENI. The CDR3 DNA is TGTGCCAGCTCACCGTCGAAGACCGACACCGGGGAGCTGTTTTTT. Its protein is CASSPSKTDTGELFF.

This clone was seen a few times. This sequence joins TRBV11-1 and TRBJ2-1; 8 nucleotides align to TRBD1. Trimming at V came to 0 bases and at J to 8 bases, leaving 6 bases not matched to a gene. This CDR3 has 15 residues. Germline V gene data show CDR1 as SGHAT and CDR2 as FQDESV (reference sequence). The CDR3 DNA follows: TGTGCCAGCAGCTTAGCTCGTGGACAGGGACATGAGCAGTTCTTC. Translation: CASSLARGQGHEQFF.

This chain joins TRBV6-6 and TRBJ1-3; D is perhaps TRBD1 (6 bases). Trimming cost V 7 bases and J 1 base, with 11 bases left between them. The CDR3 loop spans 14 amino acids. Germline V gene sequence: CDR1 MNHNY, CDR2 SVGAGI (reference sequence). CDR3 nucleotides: TGTGCCAGCATGAGGGGGGATTCTGGAAACACCATATATTTT. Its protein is CASMRGDSGNTIYF.